The rows below give T cell receptor beta chains drawn from one sample of a study of cytomegalovirus exposure and HLA in healthy donors. Only in-frame clones appear in the TCRdb table, and some are missing; sequencing was by immunoSEQ multiplex PCR. This sample has approximately 170,000 clones, with about 65% found just once. Material: PBMCs. The receptors were gathered from a woman in her late teens or twenties in good health and CMV-seropositive. Each CDR3 is given with its conserved first and last residue. Each record gives: V gene, J gene, CDR3 protein.

>TRBV14|TRBJ1-4
CASSLGTGYNEKLFF
>TRBV18|TRBJ2-7
CASSPDRQGYEQYF
>TRBV7-2|TRBJ2-7
CASSASGSLYEQYF
>TRBV6-5|TRBJ2-5
CASRPGTSAGRAQYF
>TRBV4-1|TRBJ1-2
CASSQDDPQKKNYGYTF
>TRBV5-8|TRBJ1-2
CATGNYGYTF
>TRBV4-3|TRBJ2-3
CASSLRSVLAGADTQYF
>TRBV6-1|TRBJ1-2
CASSEWPQSFYGYTF
>TRBV19|TRBJ2-7
CASSIGGGDRSYEQYF
>TRBV6-6|TRBJ2-2
CASSSRLAGNTGELFF
>TRBV27|TRBJ1-5
CASSPRGWNQPQHF
>TRBV9|TRBJ2-1
CASSVTSGATYNEQFF
>TRBV5-4|TRBJ1-2
CASSWGTAYYGYTF
>TRBV10-3|TRBJ2-7
CAISAPDSTYEQYF
>TRBV11-3|TRBJ2-7
CASSPGDGTYEQYF
>TRBV27|TRBJ2-7
CASSFGTASYEQYF
>TRBV13|TRBJ1-4
CASSFKTGEKLFF
>TRBV2|TRBJ1-6
CASSEYRGVNSPLHF